The rows below give T cell receptor beta chains drawn from one sample of a study of molecular identifiers for immune sequencing clone quantification. TCRdb recomputed calls from the PCR reads with MiXCR, one row per CDR3 protein. The table has 350,000 or so distinct CDR3 sequences, 20% to 25% seen once. Sequences were obtained from naive CD8+ T cells from blood, with Jurkat cell RNA spiked in. The receptors originated from a human donor in good health. Some libraries in this study had Jurkat cell RNA spiked in. CDR3s include the opening cysteine and the closing phenylalanine or tryptophan. Each record gives: clone size, V gene, J gene, D gene, CDR3 DNA, CDR3 protein. D genes are given only for firm matches. A clone size is listed for some rows: how often the clone was seen (once, few, many), or a class if it is expanded.

many	TRBV28	TRBJ2-3	.	TGTGCCAGCAGAAACACAGATACGCAGTATTTT	CASRNTDTQYF
.	TRBV5-1	TRBJ1-1	.	TGCGCCAGCCGCTTGGCAGCATGGAACACTGAAGCTTTCTTT	CASRLAAWNTEAFF
many	TRBV29-1	TRBJ2-7	.	TGCAGCGTTGTGGAGGGGTCAGGCGAGCAGTACTTC	CSVVEGSGEQYF
many	TRBV7-2	TRBJ1-5	.	TGTGCCAGCAGCCCAGCGGACAATAGCAATCAGCCCCAGCATTTT	CASSPADNSNQPQHF
many	TRBV12-3/TRBV12-4	TRBJ1-5	TRBD1	TGTGCCAGCAGTTTCGGGGACAGGGCGAATCAGCCCCAGCATTTT	CASSFGDRANQPQHF
many	TRBV7-8	TRBJ1-1	.	TGTGCCAGCAGCTTAGCCCTTCCCGTAAGCGTGGGCACTGAAGCTTTCTTT	CASSLALPVSVGTEAFF
.	TRBV7-9	TRBJ2-3	.	TGTGCCAGCAACACAGGGTCAGATACGCGGTATTTT	CASNTGSDTRYF
few	TRBV5-3	TRBJ1-2	.	TGTGCCAGCAGCTTGGGGTTCGGAAACTATGGCCACACCTTC	CASSLGFGNYGHTF
many	TRBV5-5	TRBJ2-3	TRBD2	TGTGCCAGCAGCTCAGAGGGGACTAGCGGTAGCACAGATACGCAGTATTTT	CASSSEGTSGSTDTQYF
.	TRBV4-2	TRBJ2-7	TRBD2	TGTGCCAGCAGCCAAGCTAGCGGGAGTTCCTCCTACGAGCAGTACTTC	CASSQASGSSSYEQYF
.	TRBV2	TRBJ1-5	TRBD1	TGTGCCAGCAGGGCATTCTTGGACAGGTCTTTTTATAGCAATCAGCCCCAGCATTTT	CASRAFLDRSFYSNQPQHF
few	TRBV11-2	TRBJ2-7	TRBD1	TGTGCCAGCAGCGGACAGGACGAGCAGTACTTC	CASSGQDEQYF
many	TRBV28	TRBJ2-5	TRBD1	TGTGCCAGCAGTCCTCCGGTTTGGGACAGGGGGATTGAGACCCAGTACTTC	CASSPPVWDRGIETQYF
many	TRBV6-5	TRBJ1-4	.	TGTGCCAGCAGTTACTCTCCCGACAGCCACTATGAAAAACTGTTTTTT	CASSYSPDSHYEKLFF
many	TRBV19	TRBJ1-1	.	TGTGCCAGTAGTATTGGGGGCGTGAACACTGAAGCTTTCTTT	CASSIGGVNTEAFF
few	TRBV2	TRBJ2-5	.	TGTGCCAGCAGTGAACCCCTAGTGGGGGACCAAGGGACCCAGTACTTC	CASSEPLVGDQGTQYF
many	TRBV5-4	TRBJ2-3	.	TGTGCCAGCGCAGGGCACACAGATACGCAGTATTTT	CASAGHTDTQYF
.	TRBV7-9	TRBJ2-1	.	TGTGCCAGCAGCTTAACTCAGGGCAGGGTATACAATGAGCAGTTCTTC	CASSLTQGRVYNEQFF
many	TRBV7-3	TRBJ2-1	TRBD2	TGTGCCAGCAGCCCCCTAGGGACTAGCGGCAGCTACAATGAGCAGTTCTTC	CASSPLGTSGSYNEQFF
many	TRBV20-1	TRBJ2-7	TRBD1	TGCAGTGCTAGAGATCCCCACCGAGGACAGGGGGACCGCTACGAGCAGTACTTC	CSARDPHRGQGDRYEQYF
many	TRBV2	TRBJ2-7	.	TGTGCCAGCATACAGCTCACCTACGAGCAGTACTTC	CASIQLTYEQYF
many	TRBV9	TRBJ2-5	.	TGTGCCAGCAGCGTAGGGGGACCTGGGGAGACCCAGTACTTC	CASSVGGPGETQYF
many	TRBV7-9	TRBJ2-4	TRBD2	TGTGCCAGCAGCTCTGGGACTAGCGGTAAAAACATTCAGTACTTC	CASSSGTSGKNIQYF
.	TRBV4-1	TRBJ2-7	.	TGCGCCAGCAGCCAAGACAACAGGTTCCCGGCTACCTACGAGCAGTACTTC	CASSQDNRFPATYEQYF
.	TRBV4-3	TRBJ2-7	.	TGCGCCAGCAGCCAAGATCGTGGGGGAAGCTCCTACGAGCAGTACTTC	CASSQDRGGSSYEQYF
.	TRBV27	TRBJ2-7	TRBD1	TGTGCCAGCAGTCCCCCGCCCGGGACAGGGGGGACCTACGAGCAGTACTTC	CASSPPPGTGGTYEQYF
few	TRBV7-9	TRBJ1-2	TRBD1	TGTGCCAGCAGCGAAGGGACAGGGCATCCTAACTATGGCTACACCTTC	CASSEGTGHPNYGYTF
many	TRBV28	TRBJ2-1	TRBD1	TGTGCCAGCAGTTTACCCCGGACAGGGGGCGGTGGTAGCGGGCTGTACAATGAGCAGTTCTTC	CASSLPRTGGGGSGLYNEQFF
many	TRBV2	TRBJ2-7	.	TGTGCCAGCAGTGACCGGGCCGGGGGCTACGAGCAGTACTTC	CASSDRAGGYEQYF
.	TRBV6-5	TRBJ1-5	TRBD1	TGTGCCAGCAGTCCAGGGGGCTTTGGTAATCAGCCCCAGCAGTTT	CASSPGGFGNQPQQF
many	TRBV4-1	TRBJ2-3	.	TGCGCCAGCAGCCAAGATCTAGGTACAGATACGCAGTATTTT	CASSQDLGTDTQYF
many	TRBV20-1	TRBJ1-1	.	TGCAGTGCTCCTACCCCAAGGGCCATGAACACTGAAGCTTTCTTT	CSAPTPRAMNTEAFF
many	TRBV6-6	TRBJ2-2	.	TGTGCCAGCAGTTATTCGTGGAACACCGGGGAGCTGTTTTTT	CASSYSWNTGELFF
many	TRBV28	TRBJ2-7	TRBD1	TGTGCCAGCAGCCCGACAGGGCCCTACGAGCAGTACTTC	CASSPTGPYEQYF
once	TRBV4-3	TRBJ2-7	TRBD2	TGCGCCAGCAGCCAAGTGGAAGCGGGAGGGTTCACCTACGAGCAGTACTTC	CASSQVEAGGFTYEQYF
many	TRBV28	TRBJ2-5	TRBD1	TGTGCCAGCAGTTTTACCGACAGGGATGAGACCCAGTACTTC	CASSFTDRDETQYF
many	TRBV10-2	TRBJ2-2	.	TGCGCCAGCACTATCGGGGCAGGCGGGGAGCTGTTTTTT	CASTIGAGGELFF
few	TRBV3-1	TRBJ1-5	TRBD1	TGTGCCAGCAGCCAAACACAGGGGTTTCAGCCCCAGCATTTT	CASSQTQGFQPQHF
many	TRBV27	TRBJ2-3	.	TGTGCCAGCAGCTTAAGGGGGGGCACAGATACGCAGTATTTT	CASSLRGGTDTQYF
many	TRBV19	TRBJ2-2	.	TGTGCCAGTAGTTTCTGGGCGAACACCGGGGAGCTGTTTTTT	CASSFWANTGELFF
many	TRBV7-8	TRBJ1-6	.	TGTGCCAGCAGCTTAGTGGGGCAGGGTGCTTATAATTCACCCCTCCACTTT	CASSLVGQGAYNSPLHF
many	TRBV25-1	TRBJ2-7	.	TGTGCCAGCAGTGAAAAAGAGCGGGCCGGGGGAGAGCAGTACTTC	CASSEKERAGGEQYF
many	TRBV6-6	TRBJ2-7	.	TGTGCCAGCAGTTACCGGGACAAACCCTACGAGCAGTACTTC	CASSYRDKPYEQYF
many	TRBV6-5	TRBJ2-1	.	TGTGCCAGCAGCCAGGGGCGCGTCGATGAGCAGTTCTTC	CASSQGRVDEQFF
few	TRBV6-2/TRBV6-3	TRBJ1-5	TRBD1	TGTGCCAGCAGTTACGCGGGAGGACAGGGGCCCTATAGCAATCAGCCCCAGCATTTT	CASSYAGGQGPYSNQPQHF
many	TRBV4-3	TRBJ2-1	TRBD2	TGCGCCAGCAGCCATGCGGGACTACCCAATGAGCAGTTCTTC	CASSHAGLPNEQFF
many	TRBV24-1	TRBJ2-1	.	TGTGCCACCAGTGAAGGGACCCCCGAAGAGCAGTTCTTC	CATSEGTPEEQFF
few	TRBV4-3	TRBJ2-5	.	TGCGCCAGCAGCCAAGACCGGGACGGTTTGTTCGCCCAGTACTTC	CASSQDRDGLFAQYF
many	TRBV6-2/TRBV6-3	TRBJ1-2	.	TGTGCCAGCAGTTACTCTTTCACTCCCGATGGCTACACCTTC	CASSYSFTPDGYTF
.	TRBV5-1	TRBJ2-3	TRBD2	TGCGCCAGCAGCCCGGGACTAGCGGGAGTCCCAATTCATCTAGAAACAGATACGCAGTATTTT	CASSPGLAGVPIHLETDTQYF
many	TRBV7-2	TRBJ2-7	.	TGTGCCAGCAGCTTAGGGCAATCGGGGGCTTGGTCCTACGAGCAGTACTTC	CASSLGQSGAWSYEQYF
many	TRBV9	TRBJ2-2	.	TGTGCCAGCAGCGTAGTGTCGGGGACCGGGGAGCTGTTTTTT	CASSVVSGTGELFF
few	TRBV10-3	TRBJ2-7	.	TGTGCCATCAGTGTGCGGGGCGAGCAGTACTTC	CAISVRGEQYF
few	TRBV4-3	TRBJ2-3	.	TGCGCCAGCAGCCCGATGGGAGCGGCTAGCAACACAGATACGCAGTATTTT	CASSPMGAASNTDTQYF
.	TRBV13	TRBJ2-3	TRBD2	TGTGCCAGCAGCCCTCCGGCGGGAGGGCCTGCGACAGATACGCAGTATTTT	CASSPPAGGPATDTQYF
many	TRBV27	TRBJ2-3	TRBD2	TGTGCCAGCAGTTTGTCTAGCGGGAGCCCCACAGATACGCAGTATTTT	CASSLSSGSPTDTQYF
.	TRBV6-6	TRBJ2-1	.	TGTGCCAGCAGTCCGAAAAAGAGCTCCTACAATGAGCAGTTCTTC	CASSPKKSSYNEQFF
.	TRBV3-1	TRBJ2-3	TRBD2	TGTGCCAGCGCAGGACTAGCGGGAGCCGATACGCAGTATTTT	CASAGLAGADTQYF
.	TRBV19	TRBJ2-5	.	TGTGCCAGTAGCACGCGGGTTGGGGAGACCCAGTACTTC	CASSTRVGETQYF